This TCR beta chain is drawn from a study of beta chain features in type 1 diabetes. For this clone: Its specificity is not known.

The authors reverse transcribed all of the isolated RNA, so sequencing captured expressed TCRB transcripts. The method was immunoSEQ multiplex PCR; TCRdb's version includes in-frame clones alone and lacks a portion of them. This table has almost 350,000 clones, 9.3% appearing once. General study findings and limits: In all four CD4+ subsets, TCRB CDR3 length was significantly, moderately reduced in type 1 diabetes.

The sequence came from a young man with type 1 diabetes. Sequenced sample: central memory CD4+ T cells from blood.

In nucleotides, the CDR3 is TGTGCCAGCAGGGGAGTCAGACGGAACCAAGAGACCCAGTACTTC. It encodes CASRGVRRNQETQYF. The rearrangement links TRBV7-9 to TRBJ2-5; weak D call: TRBD2 (5 bases). Germline V gene data show CDR1 as SEHNR and CDR2 as FQNEAQ (reference sequence). The V end was cut by 6 bases, the J end by 0 bases, with 14 bases between. The CDR3 contains 15 residues.